This TCR beta chain appears in the sequencing data of a study of CD4 T cells in relation to SARS-CoV-2 and coronaviruses. Study conclusions and caveats: SARS-CoV-2-driven expansion was significantly weaker in crossreactive than monoreactive clones.

TCRdb's table, derived via immunoSEQ multiplex PCR, lists solely in-frame clones and lacks some. The sample consists of about 15,000 clones, approximately 80% of them appearing once. Details on this clone: As yet, its antigen is unknown.

The unexposed donors gave CD4+ T cells in about 2011-2018, prior to COVID-19. CD4+ T cells were isolated from the cells after nine to eleven days of culture. As cell numbers allowed, unexposed-donor CD4+ T cells faced SARS-CoV-2 S/N and four cold-coronavirus spikes. The V end was cut by 1 base, the J end by 7 bases, with 10 bases between. The CDR3 length is 13 residues. The germline CDR1 and CDR2 sequences are LGHDT and YNNKEL (reference sequence). Sequenced: CD4+ T cells from PBMCs, cultured in vitro. The sequence was obtained from a human donor in good health. J is TRBJ1-2 and V is TRBV3-1 (or the pseudogene TRBV3-2); D is unresolved. DNA of the CDR3: TGTGCCAGCAGCCAAGGAGGTACTCGTGGCTACACCTTC. It translates to CASSQGGTRGYTF.